One sample yielded the 9 T cell receptor beta chains listed below, sequenced in a study of response to subunit inactivated influenza vaccine. TCRdb re-analysed the RT-PCR reads in MiXCR, keeping a single row per CDR3 protein. The sample lists about 780,000 distinct CDR3 sequences; about 18% were seen once. The sequences come from PBMCs from blood, collected 5 to 6 days after vaccination. These receptors all stem from a man between 45 and 60 years old who received an inactivated influenza vaccine.

This clonotype was recorded a few times. The chain recombines TRBV5-1 with TRBJ1-1; 10 positions agree with TRBD1. The trim removed 4 bases at V and 1 base at J, leaving 7 bases unmatched. From germline, CDR1 is SGHRS and CDR2 YFSETQ. This CDR3 comprises 16 residues. The CDR3 protein is CASSPLDRGENTEAFF. CDR3 DNA: TGCGCCAGCAGCCCGTTGGACAGGGGGGAGAACACTGAAGCTTTCTTT.

This sequence joins TRBV6-2 or TRBV6-3 and TRBJ2-5; a weak D match, TRBD1 (6 bases). Trimming took 2 bases from V and 1 from J, leaving 14 bases between them. Looked up from germline, CDR1 is MNHEY and CDR2 is SVGEGT. There are 16 residues in the CDR3. The CDR3 DNA follows: TGTGCCAGCAGTTACAGTCAGGACAGTCTCCAAGAGACCCAGTACTTC. Translated: CASSYSQDSLQETQYF.

V gene TRBV6-2 or TRBV6-3 combines with J gene TRBJ1-4; D call uncertain. Trimming stripped 5 bases from V and 4 bases from J, with 11 bases between. The CDR3 has 14 residues. Germline assignment: CDR1 MNHEY and CDR2 SVGEGT. CDR3 DNA sequence: TGTGCCAGCAGTCTAAAGGCGCGTAATGAAAAACTGTTTTTT. The encoded protein is CASSLKARNEKLFF.

This clonotype was detected only a few times. The V gene is TRBV5-1, the J gene TRBJ2-3, with TRBD2 matching over 11 bases. The CDR3 has 17 amino acids. The ends lost 6 bases at V and 8 bases at J; junction bases unmatched: 17. CDR1 and CDR2 (germline): SGHRS, YFSETQ. The CDR3: CASTPSGTSGVGVTQYF. DNA for the CDR3: TGCGCCAGCACCCCTTCCGGGACTAGCGGTGTCGGTGTTACGCAGTATTTT. Full variable domain (missing parts from reference TRBV5-1 and TRBJ2-3): KAGVTQTPRYLIKTRGQQVTLSCSPISGHRSVSWYQQTPGQGLQFLFEYFSETQRNKGNFPGRFSGRQFSNSRSEMNVSTLELGDSALYLCASTPSGTSGVGVTQYFGPGTRLTVL.

In this sample, this clonotype turned up a few times. The J gene is TRBJ2-5, the V gene TRBV11-2, with 7 bases lining up with TRBD2. From germline, CDR1 is SGHAT and CDR2 FQNNGV. The CDR3 has 14 amino acids. J gave up 5 bases and V 4 bases, and 7 bases lay outside the gene matches. As DNA, the CDR3 is TGTGCCAGCAGCTGGGGGACCGGGGGGGAGACCCAGTACTTC. Amino acids: CASSWGTGGETQYF.

The chain employs TRBV12-3 or TRBV12-4 and TRBJ1-1; tentatively, D is TRBD1 (6 bases). The CDR3 contains 12 residues. V was cut by 2 bases and J by 11 bases, with 12 bases left in between. The CDR3 here is CASSLRGIGAFF. CDR3 DNA sequence: TGTGCCAGCAGTTTAAGGGGGATTGGGGCTTTCTTT.

The chain has TRBV27 and TRBJ2-6; 7 bases line up with TRBD1. From germline, CDR1 is MNHEY and CDR2 SMNVEV (reference sequence). Germline trimming cut 6 bases from V and 2 bases from J; bases unmatched to any gene: 10. This CDR3 region has 17 residues. CDR3 region: CASRATGWRPGANVLTF. Written as DNA, the CDR3 is TGTGCCAGCAGAGCGACAGGGTGGCGCCCTGGGGCCAACGTCCTGACTTTC. Full variable domain (missing parts from reference TRBV27 and TRBJ2-6): EAQVTQNPRYLITVTGKKLTVTCSQNMNHEYMSWYRQDPGLGLRQIYYSMNVEVTDKGDVPEGYKVSRKEKRNFPLILESPSPNQTSLYFCASRATGWRPGANVLTFGAGSRLTVL.

This clonotype was recorded a few times. This chain joins TRBV11-1 and TRBJ2-2; 13 bases map to TRBD2. There are 18 residues in the CDR3. Germline CDR1 and CDR2: SGHAT and FQDESV (reference sequence). After removal of 5 bases from V and 4 bases from J, the junction contained 10 bases not matched to a gene. CDR3 in amino acids: CASSTPGLAGSGTGELFF. The CDR3 region has the DNA TGTGCCAGCAGCACCCCGGGACTAGCGGGGTCGGGCACCGGGGAGCTGTTTTTT. The variable domain in full, completed from reference TRBV11-1 and TRBJ2-2, reads EAEVAQSPRYKITEKSQAVAFWCDPISGHATLYWYRQILGQGPELLVQFQDESVVDDSQLPKDRFSAERLKGVDSTLKIQPAELGDSAMYLCASSTPGLAGSGTGELFFGEGSRLTVL.

This clonotype was observed a handful of times. This chain links TRBV12-3 or TRBV12-4 with TRBJ1-5; 8 bases match TRBD1. V was clipped by 5 bases and J by 9 bases; unmatched bases: 9. The CDR3 totals 14 residues. The CDR3, as DNA: TGTGCCAGCAGTCAGGACAGGGTTCGTGGGCCCCAGCATTTT. It is translated as CASSQDRVRGPQHF.